The 6 T cell receptor beta chains in this list originate from one sample, sequenced in a study of neurological immune-mediated disorders. TCRdb fed the 5' RACE reads into MiXCR, producing one record per CDR3 protein. The profile shows some 37,000 distinct CDR3 sequences, around an eighth of them singletons. Material: PBMCs. The source is a woman aged 45-60 years with HTLV-1-associated myelopathy (HAM/TSP).

Ten or more counts support this clonotype. J is TRBJ1-6 and V is TRBV6-6; D is unresolved. With 2 bases removed from V and 8 bases from J, the gap between germline ends came to 10 bases. Germline values: CDR1 MNHNY, CDR2 SVGAGI (reference sequence). This CDR3 comprises 14 residues. The CDR3 nucleotides read TGTGCCAGCAGTTACGCGGAGAGCGATTCACCCCTCCACTTT. Protein product: CASSYAESDSPLHF.

There are many counts of this clonotype. V is TRBV9 and J is TRBJ2-5; D remains unclear. V gave up 1 base and J gave up 2 bases, with 9 bases separating them. CDR1 and CDR2 (germline): SGDLS, YYNGEE. CDR3 size: 14 residues. CDR3 region: CASSVQPGQETQYF. CDR3 nucleotide sequence: TGTGCCAGCAGCGTACAACCTGGTCAAGAGACCCAGTACTTC.

This clonotype was observed at least ten times. The chain joins TRBV3-1 to TRBJ2-3; 7 bases fit TRBD2. Germline V gene lookup returns CDR1 LGHDT and CDR2 YNNKEL (reference sequence). This CDR3 is 14 amino acids long. V dropped 5 bases and J dropped 4; count of bases not matched to a gene: 6. The CDR3 reads CASSSSTSPDTQYF. The CDR3 DNA reads TGTGCCAGCAGCTCGTCGACTAGCCCAGATACGCAGTATTTT.

In this sample, this clonotype turned up a few times. DNA for the CDR3: TGTGCCAGCAGTACCCGGGGGTGGCTGGGCACAGATACGCAGTATTTT. Amino acid sequence: CASSTRGWLGTDTQYF. The chain carries TRBV6-1 and TRBJ2-3; possible D gene TRBD2, 6 bases. The V end lost 5 bases, the J end lost 1 base, and 16 bases lay between the germline ends. In germline, CDR1 is MNHNS, CDR2 SASEGT. This CDR3 contains 16 residues.

This clonotype showed up many times. The chain is built from TRBV4-1 and TRBJ2-1; 7 positions agree with TRBD2. Germline CDR1 is MGHRA and CDR2 is YSYEKL. The V segment lost 5 bases and the J segment 3 bases; nucleotides outside the gene matches: 19. This CDR3 is 19 amino acids long. The CDR3 DNA is TGCGCCAGCAGCGGGAGGGCCGGGGTCCCGGGACTGAACTACAATGAGCAGTTCTTC. Its translation: CASSGRAGVPGLNYNEQFF.

This clonotype was observed at least ten times. This chain connects TRBV15 to TRBJ2-1; D is possibly TRBD1 (7 bases). V shed 1 base and J shed 7 bases, with 17 bases lying between them. The CDR3 consists of 16 residues. Germline lookup yields CDR1 LNHNV and CDR2 YYDKDF (reference sequence). The CDR3 DNA reads as TGTGCCACCAGCAGAGCCCGCGGGCAGGGGGGTAATGAGCAGTTCTTC. Residues: CATSRARGQGGNEQFF.